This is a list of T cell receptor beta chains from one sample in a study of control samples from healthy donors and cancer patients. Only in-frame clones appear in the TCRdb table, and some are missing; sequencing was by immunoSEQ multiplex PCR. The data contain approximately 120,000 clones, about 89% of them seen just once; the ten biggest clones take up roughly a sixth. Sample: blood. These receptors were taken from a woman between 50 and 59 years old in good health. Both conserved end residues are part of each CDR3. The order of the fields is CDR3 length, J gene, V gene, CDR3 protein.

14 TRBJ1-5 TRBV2 CASSEAGGHQPQHF
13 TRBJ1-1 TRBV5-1 CASSGEGFTEAFF
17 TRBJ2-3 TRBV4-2 CASSQALPGGMADTQYF
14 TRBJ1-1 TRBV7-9 CASSLLGENTEAFF
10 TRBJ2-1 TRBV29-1 CSVETYEQFF
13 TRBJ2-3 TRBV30 CASSGGNTDTQYF
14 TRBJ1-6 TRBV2 CASRRQGTDSPLHF
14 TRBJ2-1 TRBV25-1 CASSWTSGHNEQFF
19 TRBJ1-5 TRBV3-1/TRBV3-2 CASSQGPGGGNTGNQPQHF
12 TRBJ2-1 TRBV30 CAWSRGKGEQFF
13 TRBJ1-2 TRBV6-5 CASSLDSNYGYTF
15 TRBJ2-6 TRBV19 CASSVTGSGANVLTF
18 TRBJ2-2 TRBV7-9 CASSRDPGRSLRAGELFF
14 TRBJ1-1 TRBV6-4 CASRSDMRNTEAFF
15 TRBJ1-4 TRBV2 CASSEGVATNEKLFF
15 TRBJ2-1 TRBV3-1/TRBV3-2 CASSRGLAGYNEQFF
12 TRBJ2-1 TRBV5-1 CASSFQRDEQFF